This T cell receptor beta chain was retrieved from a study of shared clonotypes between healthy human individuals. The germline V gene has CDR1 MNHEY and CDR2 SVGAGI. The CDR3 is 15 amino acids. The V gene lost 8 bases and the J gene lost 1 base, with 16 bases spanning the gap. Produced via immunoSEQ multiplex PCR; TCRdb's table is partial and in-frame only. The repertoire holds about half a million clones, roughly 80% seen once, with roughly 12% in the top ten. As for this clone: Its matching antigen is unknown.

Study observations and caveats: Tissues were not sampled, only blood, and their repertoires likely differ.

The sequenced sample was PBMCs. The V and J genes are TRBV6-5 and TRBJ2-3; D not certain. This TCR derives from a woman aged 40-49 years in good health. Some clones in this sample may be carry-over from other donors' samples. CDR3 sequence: CASGDWKDRTDTQYF. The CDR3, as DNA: TGTGCCAGCGGCGATTGGAAGGACCGCACAGATACGCAGTATTTT.